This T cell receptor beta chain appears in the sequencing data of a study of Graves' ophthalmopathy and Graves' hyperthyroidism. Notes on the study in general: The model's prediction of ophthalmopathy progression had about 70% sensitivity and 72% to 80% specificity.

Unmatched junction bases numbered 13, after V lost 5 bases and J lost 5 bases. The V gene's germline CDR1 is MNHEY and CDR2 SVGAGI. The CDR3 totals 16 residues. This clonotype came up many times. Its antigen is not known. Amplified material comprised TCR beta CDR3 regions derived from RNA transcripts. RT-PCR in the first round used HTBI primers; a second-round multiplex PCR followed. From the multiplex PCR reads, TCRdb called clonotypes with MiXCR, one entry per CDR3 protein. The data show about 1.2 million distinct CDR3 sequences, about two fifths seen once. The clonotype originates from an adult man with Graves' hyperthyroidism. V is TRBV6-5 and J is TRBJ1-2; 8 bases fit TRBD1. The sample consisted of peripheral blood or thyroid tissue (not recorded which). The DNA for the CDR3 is TGTGCCAGCAGTCTCCAAACCGGGACAGGCTGGTATGGCTACACCTTC. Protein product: CASSLQTGTGWYGYTF.